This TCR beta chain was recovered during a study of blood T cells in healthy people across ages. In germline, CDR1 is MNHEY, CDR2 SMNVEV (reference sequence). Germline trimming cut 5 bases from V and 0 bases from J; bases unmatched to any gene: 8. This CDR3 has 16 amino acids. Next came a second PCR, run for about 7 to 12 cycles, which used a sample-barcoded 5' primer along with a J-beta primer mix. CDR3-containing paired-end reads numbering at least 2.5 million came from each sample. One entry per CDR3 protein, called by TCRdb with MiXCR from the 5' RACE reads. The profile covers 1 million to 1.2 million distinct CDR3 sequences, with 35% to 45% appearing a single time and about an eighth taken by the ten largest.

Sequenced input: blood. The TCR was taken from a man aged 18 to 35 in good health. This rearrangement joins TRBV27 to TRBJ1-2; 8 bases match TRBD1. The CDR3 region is CASSLRGREANYGYTF. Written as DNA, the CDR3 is TGTGCCAGCAGTCTCAGGGGGCGAGAAGCTAACTATGGCTACACCTTC.